The 24 T cell receptor beta chains in this list originate from one sample, sequenced in a study of blood T cell repertoires in COVID-19. This table comes from immunoSEQ multiplex PCR, and its TCRdb copy is limited to in-frame clones, with some not included. The sample has hundreds of thousands of clones, roughly 87% seen once. Sequencing was performed on PBMCs or T cells enriched from blood (not recorded which). The receptor set was obtained from a woman in her 30s who had recovered from COVID-19.

The rearrangement uses TRBV4-3 and TRBJ2-1; D not resolved. Germline V gene sequence: CDR1 LGHNA, CDR2 YSLEER. The V end was cut by 1 base, the J end by 7 bases, with 14 bases between. The CDR3 covers 15 residues. In DNA form, the CDR3 reads TGCGCCAGCAGCCAAGGGTCAGTGGCTCCGAATGAGCAGTTCTTC. This encodes CASSQGSVAPNEQFF.

V is TRBV28 and J is TRBJ1-5; maybe TRBD1 (5 bases). Germline CDR1 MDHEN, CDR2 SYDVKM. V lost 5 bases and J lost 5, with 16 bases in between. The CDR3 length is 15 residues. This CDR3 is CASSQGKAGDQPQHF. In DNA, the CDR3 is TGTGCCAGCAGTCAGGGAAAGGCGGGGGATCAGCCCCAGCATTTT.

This clone was seen more than once but under ten times. V is TRBV11-1 and J is TRBJ1-1; TRBD1 might be the D (6 bases). The germline gives CDR1 SGHAT, CDR2 FQDESV (reference sequence). The CDR3 is 16 amino acids. Trimming removed 1 base at V and 0 bases at J, with 12 bases between. The CDR3 bases are TGTGCCAGCAGCTTAGGGAACAGGGACATGAACACTGAAGCTTTCTTT. This encodes CASSLGNRDMNTEAFF.

This clone was detected only a few times. The chain is built from TRBV5-1 and TRBJ2-7; the match to TRBD2 covers 9 bases. V dropped 3 bases and J dropped 5; count of bases not matched to a gene: 3. Germline lookup yields CDR1 SGHRS and CDR2 YFSETQ. The CDR3 extends over 13 amino acids. In DNA, the CDR3 is TGCGCCAGCAGCTCACGACTAGCGGACGAGCAGTACTTC. Its translation: CASSSRLADEQYF.

Here the CDR3 reads CASSHSPRLGEQYF. The CDR3 bases are TGTGCCAGCAGCCACTCTCCGCGTCTCGGCGAGCAGTACTTC. The rearrangement links TRBV11-1 to TRBJ2-7; D is undetermined. Trimming removed 5 bases at V and 6 bases at J, with 17 bases between. Germline CDR1 SGHAT, CDR2 FQDESV (reference sequence). The CDR3 is 14 amino acids.

In this sample, this clone turned up once. The chain uses TRBV7-6 and TRBJ2-7, with D possibly matching TRBD1 (5 bases). Germline CDR1 reads SGHVS; CDR2 reads FNYEAQ. The CDR3 contains 14 residues. Trimming cost V 1 base and J 0 bases, with 7 bases left between them. CDR3: CASSLGTHSYEQYF. For the CDR3, the DNA is TGTGCCAGCAGCTTAGGGACACACTCCTACGAGCAGTACTTC.

The J gene is TRBJ1-6, the V gene TRBV7-2; the D gene is possibly TRBD1 (6 bases). The CDR3 sequence is 13 residues long. The V end lost 6 bases, the J end lost 10 bases, and 13 bases lay between the germline ends. In germline, CDR1 is SGHTA, CDR2 FQGNSA. The CDR3 sequence: CASRQGGYSPLHF. In DNA, the CDR3 is TGTGCCAGCAGACAGGGTGGATACTCACCCCTCCACTTT.

The chain recombines TRBV6-5 with TRBJ2-7; perhaps TRBD1 as D (5 bases). V shed 0 bases and J shed 5 bases, with 11 bases lying between them. This CDR3 is 14 amino acids long. Germline CDR1 reads MNHEY; CDR2 reads SVGAGI. The CDR3 protein is CASSYSTWGHEQYF. The CDR3 DNA sequence: TGTGCCAGCAGTTACTCGACTTGGGGCCACGAGCAGTACTTC.

This chain joins TRBV7-3 and TRBJ2-3, with TRBD1 as a possible D gene (5 bases). Germline V CDR1 and CDR2: SGHTA, FQGTGA. Trimming took 6 bases from V and 4 from J, leaving 11 bases between them. The CDR3 contains 13 residues. The CDR3, as DNA: TGTGCCAGCAGGCAGGGTCCCGCAGATACGCAGTATTTT. Translated, it gives CASRQGPADTQYF.

The J gene is TRBJ2-7, the V gene TRBV6-2 or TRBV6-3; D possibly corresponds to TRBD1 (5 bases). The length of the CDR3 is 12 residues. Germline values: CDR1 MNHEY, CDR2 SVGEGT. V was pared by 5 bases and J by 3 bases, with 8 bases between. The CDR3 spells CASSGDSYEQYF. CDR3 sequence (DNA): TGTGCCAGCAGTGGTGACAGCTACGAGCAGTACTTC.

This rearrangement joins TRBV5-4 to TRBJ1-4; 8 nucleotides align to TRBD1. CDR3 size: 17 residues. Per germline, CDR1 SGHNT and CDR2 YYREEE (reference sequence). After removal of 4 bases from V and 3 bases from J, the junction contained 11 bases not matched to a gene. CDR3 DNA sequence: TGTGCCAGCAGCCCCGGACAGGGTTATGAGGCTAATGAAAAACTGTTTTTT. Protein: CASSPGQGYEANEKLFF.

The J gene is TRBJ1-1, the V gene TRBV9; 8 bases align to TRBD1. With V trimmed by 7 bases and J by 6 bases, 14 bases remained unmatched. CDR1 is SGDLS and CDR2 is YYNGEE in the germline V gene. The CDR3 is 15 amino acids. In DNA form, the CDR3 reads TGTGCCAGCTCGTTTACGGACAGGGTTGGACCTGAAGCTTTCTTT. It yields the protein CASSFTDRVGPEAFF.

V is TRBV2 and J is TRBJ2-7; perhaps TRBD2 as D (6 bases). This CDR3 has 15 amino acids. Germline-derived CDR1 and CDR2 are SNHLY and FYNNEI. V was clipped by 7 bases and J by 2 bases, with 18 bases between them. The CDR3 sequence: CASKGGRESPYEQYF. The CDR3 region has the DNA TGTGCCAGCAAGGGCGGACGGGAGAGCCCCTACGAGCAGTACTTC.

This chain uses TRBV7-6 with TRBJ2-3; TRBD1 aligns across 9 bases. The V segment lost 5 bases and the J segment 0 bases; nucleotides outside the gene matches: 9. CDR3 length: 17 residues. Germline loops: CDR1 SGHVS, CDR2 FNYEAQ. The CDR3 region is CASSRPRTGESTDTQYF. The CDR3 DNA follows: TGTGCCAGCAGCCGACCCCGGACAGGGGAAAGCACAGATACGCAGTATTTT. Using reference TRBV7-6 and TRBJ2-3 for the parts outside the CDR3, the full variable domain is GAGVSQSPRYKVTKRGQDVALRCDPISGHVSLYWYRQALGQGPEFLTYFNYEAQQDKSGLPNDRFSAERPEGSISTLTIQRTEQRDSAMYRCASSRPRTGESTDTQYFGPGTRLTVL.

The chain links TRBV9 to TRBJ1-6; the match to TRBD1 covers 10 bases. V was pared by 4 bases and J by 3 bases, with 16 bases of the junction left unmatched. This CDR3 is 20 amino acids long. Germline loops: CDR1 SGDLS, CDR2 YYNGEE. CDR3 nucleotide sequence: TGTGCCAGCAGCCCCCGACCCTCCGGGACAGGGGCCCTCTATAATTCACCCCTCCACTTT. This sequence encodes CASSPRPSGTGALYNSPLHF.

The V gene is TRBV2, the J gene TRBJ1-6, with a tentative D call TRBD1 (5 bases). Trimming took 6 bases from V and 6 from J, leaving 12 bases between them. The germline gives CDR1 SNHLY, CDR2 FYNNEI. This CDR3 comprises 14 residues. The CDR3 is CASRPGLGNSPLHF. The CDR3 DNA reads TGTGCCAGCAGACCGGGACTTGGTAATTCACCCCTCCACTTT.

This clone was detected once. V usage is TRBV5-1 and J usage is TRBJ1-4; 7 bases agree with TRBD1. Trimming cost V 2 bases and J 5 bases; bases outside gene matches: 6. The germline V gene has CDR1 SGHRS and CDR2 YFSETQ. This CDR3 region has 15 residues. This CDR3 reads CASSLRGTENEKLFF. CDR3 bases: TGCGCCAGCAGCTTACGTGGGACAGAAAATGAAAAACTGTTTTTT.

This sequence joins TRBV6-5 and TRBJ1-3; D is possibly TRBD1 (6 bases). V lost 2 bases and J lost 2, with 13 bases in between. Germline V gives CDR1 MNHEY, CDR2 SVGAGI. The CDR3 has 16 residues. The CDR3 spells CASSYAGGLPGNTIYF. The CDR3 DNA reads TGTGCCAGCAGTTACGCGGGGGGCCTCCCTGGAAACACCATATATTTT.

V is TRBV25-1 and J is TRBJ2-3; D might be TRBD2 (6 bases). V lost 1 base, J lost 13 bases, and 24 bases lay in between. This CDR3 is 16 amino acids long. Looked up from germline, CDR1 is MGHDK and CDR2 is SYGVNS. This CDR3 is CASSESPPQTVGLEYF. DNA for the CDR3: TGTGCCAGCAGTGAATCACCTCCTCAGACCGTGGGACTGGAGTATTTT.

The gene calls are TRBV13 and TRBJ1-5; D uncertain. V gave up 2 bases and J gave up 5 bases, with 13 bases separating them. The CDR3 sequence is 15 residues long. Germline V gives CDR1 PRHDT, CDR2 FYEKMQ (reference sequence). The CDR3 sequence is CASSLRLSGDQPQHF. The CDR3 bases are TGTGCCAGCAGCTTACGGTTATCTGGAGATCAGCCCCAGCATTTT.

The chain uses TRBV6-5 and TRBJ1-2, with TRBD1 matching 8 bases. The CDR3 covers 13 residues. Germline V CDR1 and CDR2: MNHEY, SVGAGI. The J segment lost 8 bases and the V segment lost 7 bases, leaving 9 bases of the junction unmatched. CDR3 DNA sequence: TGTGCCAGCAATCCGGACAGGGCTCGGGGCTACACCTTC. It yields the protein CASNPDRARGYTF.

The chain joins TRBV10-1 to TRBJ1-1, with no clear D. CDR1 and CDR2 from the germline V gene are WNHNN and SYGVQD (reference sequence). V was cut by 0 bases and J by 5 bases, with 13 bases left in between. This CDR3 contains 15 residues. The CDR3, as DNA: TGCGCCAGCAGTGAGTCCCGCCGGTCTCTTACTGAAGCTTTCTTT. Protein sequence: CASSESRRSLTEAFF.

This chain joins TRBV29-1 and TRBJ1-2; D is ambiguous. Germline V lookup: CDR1 SQVTM, CDR2 ANQGSEA. V lost 4 bases, J lost 4 bases, and 7 bases lay in between. This CDR3 contains 11 residues. The DNA for the CDR3 is TGCAGCGTTGCACAGAGCTATGGCTACACCTTC. Protein product: CSVAQSYGYTF.

J is TRBJ1-4 and V is TRBV15, with 7 bases identical to TRBD1. The V gene end was trimmed by 4 bases and the J gene end by 3 bases; junction bases not matched to a gene: 5. This CDR3 contains 15 residues. The germline gives CDR1 LNHNV, CDR2 YYDKDF (reference sequence). The CDR3, as DNA: TGTGCCACCAGCAAAGACAGGGCTCCTAATGAAAAACTGTTTTTT. The encoded protein is CATSKDRAPNEKLFF.